This TCR beta chain was captured by sequencing in a study of cytomegalovirus exposure and HLA in healthy donors. The repertoire was sequenced with immunoSEQ multiplex PCR; TCRdb's copy has only in-frame clones and lacks some. The sample contains 90,000 to 150,000 clones, over 65% of which appear only once. This CDR3 has 18 amino acids. V trimming: 2 bases; J trimming: 1 base; junction bases outside the gene matches: 6. CDR1 is LGHNA, CDR2 YNFKEQ, per germline. The sequence was collected from a woman in her twenties or thirties in good health and CMV-seronegative. This chain connects TRBV4-2 to TRBJ2-2, with TRBD2 matching 11 bases. The sequenced material came from PBMCs. This CDR3 reads CASSQPTGLAGNTGELFF. CDR3 sequence (DNA): TGTGCCAGCAGCCAACCCACCGGACTAGCGGGGAACACCGGGGAGCTGTTTTTT.